This is a list of T cell receptor beta chains from one sample in a study of blood T cell repertoires in COVID-19. Using immunoSEQ multiplex PCR, the repertoire was profiled, and TCRdb retains in-frame clones only, with some absent. Of over 450,000 clones listed, about 91% are singletons. Sequencing was done on a sample of peripheral blood. The receptors shown here come from a man aged 18 to 30 with COVID-19, enrolled during active disease. CDR3s include the opening cysteine and the closing phenylalanine or tryptophan. The D gene is left open where the match is weak. Only part of the rows carry a size: once, few, many, or a class if the clone is expanded.

cdr3_nt: TGCGCCAGCAGCCAAGAGCCAGGGATCAATCAGCCCCAGCATTTT
cdr3_aa: CASSQEPGINQPQHF
j_call: TRBJ1-5
d_call: .
v_call: TRBV4-1
clone_size: .

cdr3_nt: TGCAGCGTTGATCGGGGGAGGTCCTCCGATGAAGCTTTCTTT
cdr3_aa: CSVDRGRSSDEAFF
j_call: TRBJ1-1
d_call: .
v_call: TRBV29-1
clone_size: .

cdr3_nt: TGTGCCAGCAGCCAAGAAGACAGGGAATCCACAGATACGCAGTATTTT
cdr3_aa: CASSQEDRESTDTQYF
j_call: TRBJ2-3
d_call: TRBD1
v_call: TRBV4-2
clone_size: .

cdr3_nt: TGTGCCAGCGTACACAACACCGGGGAGCTGTTTTTT
cdr3_aa: CASVHNTGELFF
j_call: TRBJ2-2
d_call: .
v_call: TRBV3-1/TRBV3-2
clone_size: few

cdr3_nt: TGTGCCAGCAGCGTGGGTATAGGCGGGGTTGGGGGCACTGAAGCTTTCTTT
cdr3_aa: CASSVGIGGVGGTEAFF
j_call: TRBJ1-1
d_call: .
v_call: TRBV9
clone_size: .

cdr3_nt: TGTGCCAGCAGCGTAGAGACAGGGATCACAGATACGCAGTATTTT
cdr3_aa: CASSVETGITDTQYF
j_call: TRBJ2-3
d_call: TRBD1
v_call: TRBV9
clone_size: .

cdr3_nt: TGTGCCAGCTCCCTGGACAGGAACACTGAAGCTTTCTTT
cdr3_aa: CASSLDRNTEAFF
j_call: TRBJ1-1
d_call: .
v_call: TRBV18
clone_size: .

cdr3_nt: TGTGCCAGCAGCTACAGGGGTTCTGAGCAGTTCTTC
cdr3_aa: CASSYRGSEQFF
j_call: TRBJ2-1
d_call: TRBD1
v_call: TRBV7-8
clone_size: .

cdr3_nt: TGTGCCAGCAGTGATCCTAGCGGGGTAAAAGAGACCCAGTACTTC
cdr3_aa: CASSDPSGVKETQYF
j_call: TRBJ2-5
d_call: TRBD2
v_call: TRBV25-1
clone_size: .

cdr3_nt: TGTGCCAGCAGCGAGGGACAGGGATATTTTCGCGAGCAGTACTTC
cdr3_aa: CASSEGQGYFREQYF
j_call: TRBJ2-7
d_call: TRBD1
v_call: TRBV5-6
clone_size: .

cdr3_nt: TGTGCCAGCAGTAAACCGGGACTAGACTACGAGCAGTACTTC
cdr3_aa: CASSKPGLDYEQYF
j_call: TRBJ2-7
d_call: TRBD2
v_call: TRBV6-2/TRBV6-3
clone_size: once

cdr3_nt: TGTGCCAGCAGTTCCGGACTAGCGGCAGACAAGTACCAAGAGACCCAGTACTTC
cdr3_aa: CASSSGLAADKYQETQYF
j_call: TRBJ2-5
d_call: TRBD2
v_call: TRBV27
clone_size: .

cdr3_nt: TGCGCCAGCAGCCTGACAGGGGCTAATGGCTACACCTTC
cdr3_aa: CASSLTGANGYTF
j_call: TRBJ1-2
d_call: TRBD1
v_call: TRBV5-1
clone_size: .

cdr3_nt: TGTGCCAGCAGTGAAGAACCGGGACATCTAACCTACGAGCAGTACTTC
cdr3_aa: CASSEEPGHLTYEQYF
j_call: TRBJ2-7
d_call: .
v_call: TRBV6-1
clone_size: .

cdr3_nt: TGTGCCAGCAGCTTGGGACAGGGGAACACTGAAGCTTTCTTT
cdr3_aa: CASSLGQGNTEAFF
j_call: TRBJ1-1
d_call: TRBD1
v_call: TRBV13
clone_size: few

cdr3_nt: TGTGCCAGCAGCGTCGATCCAGGGATTGGCACTGAAGCTTTCTTT
cdr3_aa: CASSVDPGIGTEAFF
j_call: TRBJ1-1
d_call: .
v_call: TRBV9
clone_size: .

cdr3_nt: TGTGCCAGCAGTGGGCTGGACAGTTACACCGGGGAGCTGTTTTTT
cdr3_aa: CASSGLDSYTGELFF
j_call: TRBJ2-2
d_call: .
v_call: TRBV6-2/TRBV6-3
clone_size: .

cdr3_nt: TGTGCCAGCAGCCAAGAAGGAGGGCCCGGCACAGATACGCAGTATTTT
cdr3_aa: CASSQEGGPGTDTQYF
j_call: TRBJ2-3
d_call: .
v_call: TRBV4-2
clone_size: .

cdr3_nt: TGTGCCAGCAGTCGGGGGTACACCATATATTTT
cdr3_aa: CASSRGYTIYF
j_call: TRBJ1-3
d_call: .
v_call: TRBV12-3/TRBV12-4
clone_size: .

cdr3_nt: TGTGCCACCAGCAGTGGGGAGGGCTGGAATGAGCAGTTCTTC
cdr3_aa: CATSSGEGWNEQFF
j_call: TRBJ2-1
d_call: TRBD2
v_call: TRBV15
clone_size: .

cdr3_nt: TGTGCCAGCAGCCCTAAGACCGGGGACGAGCAGTACTTC
cdr3_aa: CASSPKTGDEQYF
j_call: TRBJ2-7
d_call: .
v_call: TRBV11-3
clone_size: .

cdr3_nt: TGTGCCAGCAGCTTTCCCGACAGGGACTACGAGCAGTACTTC
cdr3_aa: CASSFPDRDYEQYF
j_call: TRBJ2-7
d_call: TRBD1
v_call: TRBV5-8
clone_size: .

cdr3_nt: TGTGCCAGCAGCGGCGGGACTAGCGGACAAGAGACCCAGTACTTC
cdr3_aa: CASSGGTSGQETQYF
j_call: TRBJ2-5
d_call: TRBD2
v_call: TRBV7-9
clone_size: .

cdr3_nt: TGTGCCTGGAGTCGCGGCACCCTGTCGGTGGCTTTCTTT
cdr3_aa: CAWSRGTLSVAFF
j_call: TRBJ1-1
d_call: .
v_call: TRBV30
clone_size: .

cdr3_nt: TGTGCCAGCAGCCTCCTTGGACACAACAATGAGCAGTTCTTC
cdr3_aa: CASSLLGHNNEQFF
j_call: TRBJ2-1
d_call: .
v_call: TRBV5-4
clone_size: .

cdr3_nt: TGTGCCAGCAGTTACTCCGCCGAGGGGGGGTACGAGCAGTACTTC
cdr3_aa: CASSYSAEGGYEQYF
j_call: TRBJ2-7
d_call: .
v_call: TRBV6-5
clone_size: .

cdr3_nt: TGTGCCAGCTCACCACCCGGATTGACAGGGGCTGGAAACACCATATATTTT
cdr3_aa: CASSPPGLTGAGNTIYF
j_call: TRBJ1-3
d_call: TRBD1
v_call: TRBV18
clone_size: .

cdr3_nt: TGTGCCAGCACGTTTAGCGGGAGCGGCGAGCAGTACTTC
cdr3_aa: CASTFSGSGEQYF
j_call: TRBJ2-7
d_call: TRBD2
v_call: TRBV2
clone_size: .

cdr3_nt: TGTGCCAGCTCACCACGGACAGGGGGCCGCAGCACAGATACGCAGTATTTT
cdr3_aa: CASSPRTGGRSTDTQYF
j_call: TRBJ2-3
d_call: TRBD1
v_call: TRBV18
clone_size: .

cdr3_nt: TGTGCCAGCAGTTACAGTGGGACAGGGATCCCCTACGAGCAGTACTTC
cdr3_aa: CASSYSGTGIPYEQYF
j_call: TRBJ2-7
d_call: TRBD1
v_call: TRBV6-5
clone_size: .

cdr3_nt: TGTGCCAGTAGTCCAGGACAGGTCTTGAACACTGAAGCTTTCTTT
cdr3_aa: CASSPGQVLNTEAFF
j_call: TRBJ1-1
d_call: TRBD1
v_call: TRBV19
clone_size: .

cdr3_nt: TGTGCTAGTGGTTTGACTATGACTAATAAAGAGACCCAGTACTTC
cdr3_aa: CASGLTMTNKETQYF
j_call: TRBJ2-5
d_call: .
v_call: TRBV12-5
clone_size: .

cdr3_nt: TGCGCCAGCAGCCCTCGACTAGCGCTAAGCCCCTCCTACAATGAGCAGTTCTTC
cdr3_aa: CASSPRLALSPSYNEQFF
j_call: TRBJ2-1
d_call: TRBD2
v_call: TRBV4-1
clone_size: .

cdr3_nt: TGTGCCAGCAGGGGGACAGGACTTAGCTACACCTTC
cdr3_aa: CASRGTGLSYTF
j_call: TRBJ1-2
d_call: TRBD1
v_call: TRBV12-3/TRBV12-4
clone_size: .

cdr3_nt: TGTGCCAGCAGTGACAGGGGGCGAGAGACCCAGTACTTC
cdr3_aa: CASSDRGRETQYF
j_call: TRBJ2-5
d_call: TRBD1
v_call: TRBV6-1
clone_size: .

cdr3_nt: TGTGCCAGCAGCGTAGCGGCAGGCCGCTACGAGCAGTACTTC
cdr3_aa: CASSVAAGRYEQYF
j_call: TRBJ2-7
d_call: .
v_call: TRBV9
clone_size: .

cdr3_nt: TGTGCCAGCAAGGGGACAGGCGTTCCCGGGGAGCTGTTTTTT
cdr3_aa: CASKGTGVPGELFF
j_call: TRBJ2-2
d_call: TRBD1
v_call: TRBV2
clone_size: .

cdr3_nt: TGTGCCAGCAACCCTTATTTGGAGACGCAGTATTTT
cdr3_aa: CASNPYLETQYF
j_call: TRBJ2-3
d_call: .
v_call: TRBV7-2
clone_size: .

cdr3_nt: TGTGCCAGCCAAGGGACTAGCGGATACACAGATACGCAGTATTTT
cdr3_aa: CASQGTSGYTDTQYF
j_call: TRBJ2-3
d_call: TRBD2
v_call: TRBV2
clone_size: once

cdr3_nt: TGTGCCAGCAGCTCACGGGAACTAGTCGCAGATACGCAGTATTTT
cdr3_aa: CASSSRELVADTQYF
j_call: TRBJ2-3
d_call: .
v_call: TRBV5-5
clone_size: few

cdr3_nt: TGTGCCACCAGTCCCTCCCGGGGGAAACAGCCCCAGCATTTT
cdr3_aa: CATSPSRGKQPQHF
j_call: TRBJ1-5
d_call: .
v_call: TRBV24-1
clone_size: once

cdr3_nt: TGTGCCAGCAGCCAAGACAGGGCTTCCTACGAGCAGTACTTC
cdr3_aa: CASSQDRASYEQYF
j_call: TRBJ2-7
d_call: .
v_call: TRBV14
clone_size: once

cdr3_nt: TGTGCCAGCAGGCCGGGACTAGCGAACACCGGGGAGCTGTTTTTT
cdr3_aa: CASRPGLANTGELFF
j_call: TRBJ2-2
d_call: TRBD2
v_call: TRBV2
clone_size: .

cdr3_nt: TGTGCCAGCTCACCAGGGCAGGTCTATGGCTACACCTTC
cdr3_aa: CASSPGQVYGYTF
j_call: TRBJ1-2
d_call: .
v_call: TRBV18
clone_size: .

cdr3_nt: TGTGCCAGCAGTTATTTATCCGCGGATACGCAGTATTTT
cdr3_aa: CASSYLSADTQYF
j_call: TRBJ2-3
d_call: .
v_call: TRBV6-5
clone_size: .

cdr3_nt: TGTGCCAGTAGTATAGATGGCATCTACGAGCAGTACTTC
cdr3_aa: CASSIDGIYEQYF
j_call: TRBJ2-7
d_call: .
v_call: TRBV19
clone_size: .

cdr3_nt: TGTGCCAGCAGAGGGACAGGGAATGAAAAACTGTTTTTT
cdr3_aa: CASRGTGNEKLFF
j_call: TRBJ1-4
d_call: TRBD1
v_call: TRBV12-3/TRBV12-4
clone_size: .

cdr3_nt: TGTGCCAGTAGTATAGACCGGACTATGAACACTGAAGCTTTCTTT
cdr3_aa: CASSIDRTMNTEAFF
j_call: TRBJ1-1
d_call: .
v_call: TRBV19
clone_size: .

cdr3_nt: TGTGCCAGCAGCTCCCCGGGGATCAATGAGCAGTTCTTC
cdr3_aa: CASSSPGINEQFF
j_call: TRBJ2-1
d_call: .
v_call: TRBV11-2
clone_size: .